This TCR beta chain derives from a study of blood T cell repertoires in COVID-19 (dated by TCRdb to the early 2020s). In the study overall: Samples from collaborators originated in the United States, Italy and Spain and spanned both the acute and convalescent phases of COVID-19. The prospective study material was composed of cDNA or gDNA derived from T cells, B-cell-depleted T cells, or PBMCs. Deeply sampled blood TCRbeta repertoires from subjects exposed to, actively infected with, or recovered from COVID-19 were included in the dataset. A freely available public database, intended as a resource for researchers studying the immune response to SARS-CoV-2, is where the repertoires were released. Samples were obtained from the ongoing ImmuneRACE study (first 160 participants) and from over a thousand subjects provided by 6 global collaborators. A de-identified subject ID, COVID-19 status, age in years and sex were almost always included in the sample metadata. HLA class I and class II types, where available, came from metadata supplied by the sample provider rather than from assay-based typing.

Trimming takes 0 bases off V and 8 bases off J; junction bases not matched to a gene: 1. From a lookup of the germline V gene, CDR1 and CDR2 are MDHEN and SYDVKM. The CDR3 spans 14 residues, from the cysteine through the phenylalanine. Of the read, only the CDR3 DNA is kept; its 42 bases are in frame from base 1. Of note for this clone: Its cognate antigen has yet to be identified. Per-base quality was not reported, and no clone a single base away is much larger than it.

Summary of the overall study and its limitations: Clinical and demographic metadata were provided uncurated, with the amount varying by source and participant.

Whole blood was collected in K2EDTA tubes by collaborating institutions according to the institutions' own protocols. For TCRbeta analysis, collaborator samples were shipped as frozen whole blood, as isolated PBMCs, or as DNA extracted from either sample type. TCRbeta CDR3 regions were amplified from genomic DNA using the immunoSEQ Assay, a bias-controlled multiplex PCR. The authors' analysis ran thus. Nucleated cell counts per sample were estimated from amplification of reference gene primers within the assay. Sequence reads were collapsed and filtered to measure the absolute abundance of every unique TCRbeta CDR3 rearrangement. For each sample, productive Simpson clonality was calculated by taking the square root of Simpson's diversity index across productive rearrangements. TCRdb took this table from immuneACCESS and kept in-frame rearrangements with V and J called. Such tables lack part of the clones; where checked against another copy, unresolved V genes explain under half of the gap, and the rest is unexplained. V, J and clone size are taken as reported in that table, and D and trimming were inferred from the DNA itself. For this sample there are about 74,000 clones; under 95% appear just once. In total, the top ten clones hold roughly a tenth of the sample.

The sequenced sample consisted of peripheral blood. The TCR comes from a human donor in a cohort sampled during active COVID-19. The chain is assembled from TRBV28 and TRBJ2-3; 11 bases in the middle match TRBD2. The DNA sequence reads TGTGCCAGCAGTTTATGGCTAGCGGGAGGTACGCAGTATTTT. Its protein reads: CASSLWLAGGTQYF.